These 25 T cell receptor beta chains were sequenced from one sample in a study of T cell repertoires in cytomegalovirus infection. MiXCR, applied by TCRdb to the reads, yields one record per CDR3 protein. The sample contains under 600,000 distinct CDR3 sequences, approximately 17% of which appear only once. The sequencing sample was made of CD8+ T cells from PBMCs. The receptors were gathered from a human donor in good health (CMV status not recorded). Some clones in this sample may be carry-over from other donors' samples.

The chain links TRBV24-1 to TRBJ2-2; 7 bases map to TRBD2. CDR3 size: 15 residues. The germline gives CDR1 KGHDR, CDR2 SFDVKD. Trimming cost V 1 base and J 6 bases; bases outside gene matches: 4. The CDR3 reads CATSDLTGGSGELFF. The CDR3 nucleotides read TGTGCCACCAGTGATTTAACGGGAGGCTCCGGGGAGCTGTTTTTT.

This clonotype was recorded a few times. The rearrangement joins TRBV19 to TRBJ1-5; D is undetermined. The V end lost 5 bases, the J end lost 4 bases, and 15 bases lay between the germline ends. Germline loops: CDR1 LNHDA, CDR2 SQIVND (reference sequence). The CDR3 runs 15 residues. DNA of the CDR3: TGTGCCAGTAGTCCGTGGGGTGTGCGAAATCAGCCCCAGCATTTT. Residues: CASSPWGVRNQPQHF.

This clonotype was counted only a few times. The chain employs TRBV6-6 and TRBJ2-7, with D possibly being TRBD2 (6 bases). The germline V gene encodes CDR1 MNHNY and CDR2 SVGAGI (reference sequence). This CDR3 is 16 amino acids long. Trimming removed 6 bases from V and 0 bases from J, with 18 bases in between. The DNA of the CDR3 is TGTGCCAGCAGCTTGGACTTGGCGGGGAGCTCCTACGAGCAGTACTTC. Translated: CASSLDLAGSSYEQYF.

As to this clonotype: At one end the junction does not follow the germline gene, possibly because of a read error. The rearrangement joins TRBV2 to TRBJ2-7; 7 nucleotides agree with TRBD1. There are 13 residues in the CDR3. Germline V CDR1 and CDR2: SNHLY, FYNNEI. The CDR3 DNA reads TGTTCCAGCTTCGGACAGGATGATTACGAGCAGTACTTC. Translated, it gives CSSFGQDDYEQYF. Full variable domain (rest looked up from reference TRBV2 and TRBJ2-7): EPEVTQTPSHQVTQMGQEVILRCVPISNHLYFYWYRQILGQKVEFLVSFYNNEISEKSEIFDDQFSVERPDGSNFTLKIRSTKLEDSAMYFCSSFGQDDYEQYFGPGTRLTVT.

This clonotype was recorded at least ten times. V and J are TRBV7-9 and TRBJ2-7; D remains unclear. Germline loops: CDR1 SEHNR, CDR2 FQNEAQ (reference sequence). V was pared by 0 bases and J by 13 bases, with 10 bases between. The CDR3 is made up of 11 amino acids. In DNA, the CDR3 is TGTGCCAGCAGCTTAGCATCGAATTCCTACTTC. Protein sequence: CASSLASNSYF. The variable domain in full, with the rest retrieved from reference TRBV7-9 and TRBJ2-7, is DTGVSQNPRHKITKRGQNVTFRCDPISEHNRLYWYRQTLGQGPEFLTYFQNEAQLEKSRLLSDRFSAERPKGSFSTLEIQRTEQGDSAMYLCASSLASNSYFGPGTRLTVT.

This clonotype has ten or more counts. This chain joins TRBV6-1 and TRBJ1-2; possible D gene TRBD1, 6 bases. CDR3 size: 17 residues. V lost 1 base and J lost 0, with 15 bases in between. The germline V gene encodes CDR1 MNHNS and CDR2 SASEGT. The CDR3 sequence is CASSEGQAGGTNYGYTF. As DNA, the CDR3 is TGTGCCAGCAGTGAAGGACAGGCCGGTGGTACTAACTATGGCTACACCTTC.

This clonotype showed up just a few times. The chain is built from TRBV27 and TRBJ1-2; 8 nucleotides agree with TRBD1. After removal of 4 bases from V and 7 bases from J, the junction contained 14 bases not matched to a gene. The CDR3 consists of 16 residues. CDR1 MNHEY and CDR2 SMNVEV come from the germline V gene (reference sequence). The CDR3 nucleotides read TGTGCCAGCAGTTCGAACCCCAGGGGGCGGTTCAGTGGCTACACCTTC. It codes for CASSSNPRGRFSGYTF.

This chain uses TRBV9 with TRBJ2-7; the match to TRBD1 covers 7 bases. The trim removed 0 bases at V and 0 bases at J, leaving 6 bases unmatched. Germline CDR1 is SGDLS and CDR2 is YYNGEE. The CDR3 has 16 amino acids. The CDR3 nucleotides read TGTGCCAGCAGCGTAGGCGGACAGGACAGCTCCTACGAGCAGTACTTC. Amino acid sequence: CASSVGGQDSSYEQYF.

This clonotype was counted many times. This chain links TRBV6-5 with TRBJ2-5; D not resolved. Germline CDR1 MNHEY, CDR2 SVGAGI. CDR3 length: 14 residues. V lost 1 base and J 1 base, leaving 7 bases between the germline ends. The CDR3 is CASSYYQGQETQYF. The CDR3 bases are TGTGCCAGCAGTTACTATCAAGGCCAAGAGACCCAGTACTTC.

This clonotype occurred a few times. The V call is TRBV20-1, the J call TRBJ2-1; 13 nucleotides align to TRBD2. V was pared by 0 bases and J by 0 bases, with 8 bases of the junction left unmatched. This CDR3 comprises 19 residues. Germline V gene sequence: CDR1 DFQATT, CDR2 SNEGSKA (reference sequence). This chain's CDR3 is CSARDTTSGGAFSYNEQFF. The CDR3 bases are TGCAGTGCTAGAGACACTACTAGCGGGGGGGCCTTCTCCTACAATGAGCAGTTCTTC.

This clonotype was seen repeatedly, ten times or more. The rearrangement uses TRBV7-2 and TRBJ1-6; the D gene is possibly TRBD1 (5 bases). The CDR3 is 15 residues long. The V end lost 4 bases, the J end lost 14 bases, and 21 bases lay between the germline ends. CDR1 SGHTA and CDR2 FQGNSA come from the germline V gene. This CDR3 is CASSSPALRGSALHF. CDR3 bases: TGTGCCAGCAGCTCCCCGGCGCTGAGGGGTTCCGCCCTCCACTTT.

In this sample, this clonotype turned up many times. The chain has TRBV11-2 and TRBJ2-7, with D tentatively TRBD2 (6 bases). Trimming stripped 7 bases from V and 2 bases from J, with 12 bases between. The CDR3 extends over 13 amino acids. Germline CDR1 is SGHAT and CDR2 is FQNNGV. In DNA, the CDR3 is TGTGCCAGCACCCTCTGGGGGGCCTACGAGCAGTACTTC. Encoded protein: CASTLWGAYEQYF.

This chain's CDR3 is CASSLSGTSAEYNEQFF. CDR3 coding DNA: TGTGCCAGCAGTTTATCAGGGACTAGCGCGGAGTACAATGAGCAGTTCTTC. This rearrangement joins TRBV27 to TRBJ2-1; 10 bases map to TRBD2. CDR1 is MNHEY, CDR2 SMNVEV, per germline (reference sequence). V lost 0 bases and J lost 4; bases outside the gene matches: 6. The CDR3 covers 17 residues.

This chain joins TRBV28 and TRBJ2-7; TRBD2 aligns across 9 bases. CDR3 size: 16 residues. Germline CDR1 and CDR2: MDHEN and SYDVKM. J gave up 0 bases and V 1 base, and 4 bases lay outside the gene matches. The CDR3: CASSLLGGRGSYEQYF. In DNA form, the CDR3 reads TGTGCCAGCAGTTTATTGGGCGGGAGGGGCTCCTACGAGCAGTACTTC.

Here the CDR3 reads CSARFRGATYEQYF. CDR3 sequence (DNA): TGCAGTGCTAGATTTCGGGGGGCAACGTACGAGCAGTACTTC. The chain recombines TRBV20-1 with TRBJ2-7; D perhaps matches TRBD2 (7 bases). Germline V gene sequence: CDR1 DFQATT, CDR2 SNEGSKA (reference sequence). Trimming cost V 2 bases and J 4 bases, with 15 bases left between them. The CDR3 is made up of 14 amino acids.

This chain uses TRBV25-1 with TRBJ2-5, with D tentatively TRBD2 (6 bases). Looked up from germline, CDR1 is MGHDK and CDR2 is SYGVNS. Trimming left V 4 bases short and J 4 bases short, with 16 bases between. This CDR3 region has 15 residues. The CDR3 bases are TGTGCCAGCAGTGCCCGAGTGGGGGGTCGAGAGACCCAGTACTTC. Translation gives CASSARVGGRETQYF. Full variable domain (outside the CDR3, taken from reference TRBV25-1 and TRBJ2-5): EADIYQTPRYLVIGTGKKITLECSQTMGHDKMYWYQQDPGMELHLIHYSYGVNSTEKGDLSSESTVSRIRTEHFPLTLESARPSHTSQYLCASSARVGGRETQYFGPGTRLLVL.

In its sample, this clonotype was seen many times. The genes are TRBV27 and TRBJ1-1, with TRBD1 matching 9 bases. V was pared by 6 bases and J by 2 bases, with 10 bases of the junction left unmatched. Germline V lookup: CDR1 MNHEY, CDR2 SMNVEV (reference sequence). CDR3 length: 16 amino acids. CDR3 loop: CASRIQGAARNTEAFF. In nucleotides, the CDR3 is TGTGCCAGCAGGATACAGGGGGCAGCGAGAAACACTGAAGCTTTCTTT.

This clonotype was seen once. With a much larger clone just one base away, this may be a read error. The chain carries TRBV11-1 and TRBJ2-5; 11 nucleotides line up with TRBD2. The CDR3 loop spans 16 amino acids. The ends lost 5 bases at V and 1 base at J; junction bases unmatched: 6. The germline V gene encodes CDR1 SGHAT and CDR2 FQDESV (reference sequence). The CDR3 coding sequence is TGTGCCAGCAGCAAGACTAGCGGGGCACTCCAAGAGACCCAGTACTTC. Amino acids: CASSKTSGALQETQYF.

This clonotype was found many times. The chain carries TRBV4-1 and TRBJ2-5, with D hard to call. The CDR3 is 16 amino acids. Per the germline V gene, CDR1 is MGHRA and CDR2 is YSYEKL. V was clipped by 1 base and J by 3 bases, with 15 bases between them. CDR3 sequence reads: CASSQVAPGAEETQYF. The CDR3 DNA sequence: TGCGCCAGCAGCCAAGTCGCTCCGGGCGCCGAAGAGACCCAGTACTTC.

This clonotype was picked up many times. The chain combines TRBV10-3 with TRBJ1-1; 8 nucleotides align to TRBD1. The CDR3 contains 15 residues. CDR1 ENHRY and CDR2 SYGVKD come from the germline V gene. Trimming took 3 bases from V and 0 from J; bases not matched to a gene: 3. The CDR3 loop is CAISDQTGVNTEAFF. The CDR3 DNA sequence: TGTGCCATCAGTGACCAGACAGGGGTGAACACTGAAGCTTTCTTT.

This clonotype was found a few times. The gene calls are TRBV5-1 and TRBJ2-3; 7 bases are shared with TRBD1. V trimming: 4 bases; J trimming: 1 base; junction bases outside the gene matches: 6. CDR1 is SGHRS and CDR2 is YFSETQ in the germline V gene. The CDR3 totals 15 residues. CDR3 in amino acids: CASSPGQFRTDTQYF. CDR3 nucleotides: TGCGCCAGCAGCCCGGGACAGTTTCGCACAGATACGCAGTATTTT. The variable domain in full, with the rest retrieved from reference TRBV5-1 and TRBJ2-3, is KAGVTQTPRYLIKTRGQQVTLSCSPISGHRSVSWYQQTPGQGLQFLFEYFSETQRNKGNFPGRFSGRQFSNSRSEMNVSTLELGDSALYLCASSPGQFRTDTQYFGPGTRLTVL.

This clonotype was observed a few times. The chain combines TRBV11-3 with TRBJ2-7; no firm D call. In germline, CDR1 is SGHNT, CDR2 YENEEA. V lost 1 base and J 3 bases, leaving 13 bases between the germline ends. CDR3 length equals 15 residues. The CDR3 bases are TGTGCCAGCAGCTTAGGAATAGAGACCTTCTACGAGCAGTACTTC. This translates into CASSLGIETFYEQYF.

This clonotype was observed many times. The gene calls are TRBV6-1 and TRBJ2-7, with D unresolved. The ends were cut back, 5 bases at V and 5 bases at J, with 19 bases in the middle. The germline V gene has CDR1 MNHNS and CDR2 SASEGT. This CDR3 contains 15 residues. The CDR3 reads CASSKPGPQAHEQYF. The CDR3 DNA is TGTGCCAGCAGTAAACCCGGGCCCCAGGCACACGAGCAGTACTTC.

A few counts support this clonotype. The chain carries TRBV20-1 and TRBJ2-5; TRBD1 agrees at 10 bases. Germline CDR1 and CDR2: DFQATT and SNEGSKA (reference sequence). This CDR3 comprises 15 residues. V was pared by 6 bases and J by 5 bases, with 12 bases of the junction left unmatched. The CDR3 region is CSANELTGGLETQYF. In nucleotides, the CDR3 is TGCAGTGCCAATGAACTGACAGGGGGCCTGGAGACCCAGTACTTC.

This clonotype occurred many times. The chain is built from TRBV19 and TRBJ2-1, with 9 positions matching TRBD2. The CDR3 sequence is 14 residues long. The V gene's germline CDR1 is LNHDA and CDR2 SQIVND (reference sequence). Losses at the gene ends were 3 bases for V and 7 bases for J; bases not matched to a gene: 4. Here the CDR3 DNA reads TGTGCCAGTAGTATGCGGGGGGGCCATAATGAGCAGTTCTTC. Amino acids: CASSMRGGHNEQFF.